These 22 T cell receptor beta chains were all obtained from the same sample, sequenced in a study of control samples from healthy donors and cancer patients. Sequenced by immunoSEQ multiplex PCR; TCRdb stores in-frame clones only, minus some. The repertoire holds roughly 120,000 clones, roughly 88% seen once, with about 3.2% in the top ten. The specimen sequenced was blood. The receptors come from a man aged 45-65 years in good health.

This clone was seen a few times. The chain is built from TRBV4-1 and TRBJ1-2, with 10 bases that match TRBD1. Germline V gene sequence: CDR1 MGHRA, CDR2 YSYEKL. This CDR3 has 15 residues. V lost 3 bases and J lost 8; bases outside the gene matches: 9. CDR3 loop: CASSQNRDRGGGYTF. The CDR3 nucleotides read TGCGCCAGCAGCCAGAACCGGGACAGGGGTGGAGGCTACACCTTC.

This clone has a single count. The chain links TRBV30 to TRBJ2-5; 10 nucleotides agree with TRBD1. Germline CDR1 and CDR2: GTSNPN and SVGIG (reference sequence). This CDR3 region has 14 residues. V was clipped by 7 bases and J by 3 bases; unmatched bases: 8. For the CDR3, the DNA is TGTGCCTCGACAGGGGGCGGTTTAGAAGAGACCCAGTACTTC. Translating gives CASTGGGLEETQYF.

Details on this clone: The same CDR3 can be traced to other DNA sequences in this sample. The gene calls are TRBV11-2 and TRBJ2-1; D is unclear. Germline V gene data show CDR1 as SGHAT and CDR2 as FQNNGV. This CDR3 contains 11 residues. Trimming left V 5 bases short and J 7 bases short, with 6 bases between. CDR3 residues: CASSLGNEQFF. As DNA, the CDR3 is TGTGCCAGCAGCCTGGGGAATGAGCAGTTCTTC.

The V gene is TRBV5-1, the J gene TRBJ2-5; 7 bases line up with TRBD2. CDR3 length: 15 residues. With V trimmed by 4 bases and J by 1 base, 7 bases remained unmatched. The V gene's germline CDR1 is SGHRS and CDR2 YFSETQ. The CDR3 spells CASSVWDYTQETQYF. The CDR3 DNA reads as TGCGCCAGCAGCGTATGGGACTACACCCAAGAGACCCAGTACTTC.

The rearrangement links TRBV5-1 to TRBJ2-5; D may correspond to TRBD1 or TRBD2 (6 bases each). CDR1 is SGHRS and CDR2 is YFSETQ in the germline V gene. Trimming stripped 1 base from V and 5 bases from J, with 12 bases between. CDR3 length: 14 residues. The CDR3 region has the DNA TGCGCCAGCAGCTTGTCGGGGGCGGGGGAGACCCAGTACTTC. As protein: CASSLSGAGETQYF.

The chain links TRBV9 to TRBJ1-2, with 8 bases identical to TRBD1. CDR1 and CDR2 from the germline V gene are SGDLS and YYNGEE. The length of the CDR3 is 14 residues. V trimming: 3 bases; J trimming: 3 bases; junction bases outside the gene matches: 4. CDR3 protein: CASSAQGAHYGYTF. For the CDR3, the DNA is TGTGCCAGCAGCGCCCAGGGGGCCCACTATGGCTACACCTTC.

On this clone itself: This same CDR3 is encoded by further DNA sequences in the sample. V and J are TRBV27 and TRBJ1-5, with D possibly matching TRBD1 (5 bases). V was pared by 3 bases and J by 6 bases, with 12 bases between. Germline lookup yields CDR1 MNHEY and CDR2 SMNVEV (reference sequence). This CDR3 comprises 14 residues. CDR3 bases: TGTGCCAGCAGTTTCCAAGGGGAGGGTCAGCCCCAGCATTTT. Protein: CASSFQGEGQPQHF.

The chain links TRBV7-8 to TRBJ2-6; maybe TRBD1 (6 bases). The CDR3 has 17 amino acids. Germline CDR1 reads SGHVS; CDR2 reads FQNEAQ. The ends were cut back, 1 base at V and 4 bases at J, with 14 bases in the middle. CDR3 DNA sequence: TGTGCCAGCAGCTTAGTGGCAGGGGTTCCCGGGGCCAACGTCCTGACTTTC. Encoded protein: CASSLVAGVPGANVLTF.

The chain links TRBV7-3 to TRBJ1-2; no definite D call. The CDR3 is 13 amino acids. Germline V CDR1 and CDR2: SGHTA, FQGTGA. V dropped 0 bases and J dropped 8 bases, with 10 bases sitting between them. CDR3 DNA sequence: TGTGCCAGCAGCTTAACAGGGTTGGGAGGCTACACCTTC. It is translated as CASSLTGLGGYTF. The full variable domain, in which reference TRBV7-3 and TRBJ1-2 provide the parts outside the CDR3, is GAGVSQTPSNKVTEKGKYVELRCDPISGHTALYWYRQSLGQGPEFLIYFQGTGAADDSGLPNDRFFAVRPEGSVSTLKIQRTERGDSAVYLCASSLTGLGGYTFGSGTRLTVV.

V and J are TRBV3-1 (or the pseudogene TRBV3-2) and TRBJ1-1, with 10 bases matching TRBD1. The CDR3 sequence is 17 residues long. Unmatched junction bases numbered 8, after V lost 4 bases and J lost 0 bases. Germline V gives CDR1 LGHDT, CDR2 YNNKEL (reference sequence). The CDR3 bases are TGTGCCAGCAGCCCACGGACAGGGGGTTACATGAACACTGAAGCTTTCTTT. This encodes CASSPRTGGYMNTEAFF.

The gene calls are TRBV14 and TRBJ2-3; TRBD2 aligns across 8 bases. The CDR3 covers 16 residues. Losses at the gene ends were 4 bases for V and 3 bases for J; bases not matched to a gene: 9. Germline CDR1 SGHDN, CDR2 FVKESK. The CDR3 sequence: CASSLGGGRSTDTQYF. In nucleotides, the CDR3 is TGTGCCAGCAGCCTAGGCGGGGGGCGCAGTACAGATACGCAGTATTTT. Drawing the rest from reference TRBV14 and TRBJ2-3, the complete variable domain is EAGVTQFPSHSVIEKGQTVTLRCDPISGHDNLYWYRRVMGKEIKFLLHFVKESKQDESGMPNNRFLAERTGGTYSTLKVQPAELEDSGVYFCASSLGGGRSTDTQYFGPGTRLTVL.

The rearrangement joins TRBV21-1 to TRBJ1-1; the table's D call TRBD1 went unverified against the DNA. TRBV21-1 is marked as a pseudogene. This CDR3 is 16 amino acids long. Here the CDR3 reads CASSKLKTAMNTEAFF. The CDR3 DNA is TGTGCCAGCAGCAAATTAAAGACAGCCATGAACACTGAAGCTTTCTTT.

The rearrangement joins TRBV4-1 to TRBJ2-7; D remains ambiguous. Trimming removed 0 bases from V and 0 bases from J, with 12 bases in between. The germline V gene has CDR1 MGHRA and CDR2 YSYEKL. CDR3 length: 16 amino acids. The CDR3 region has the DNA TGCGCCAGCAGCCAAGATAGAAGAGAGAGCTCCTACGAGCAGTACTTC. The encoded protein is CASSQDRRESSYEQYF.

The chain is built from TRBV9 and TRBJ1-2, with D maybe TRBD1 (6 bases). The CDR3 is made up of 12 amino acids. CDR1 is SGDLS, CDR2 YYNGEE, per germline. V lost 4 bases and J 6 bases, leaving 10 bases between the germline ends. As DNA, the CDR3 is TGTGCCAGCAGCCCTTACAGGGATGGCTACACCTTC. Translated, it gives CASSPYRDGYTF. The whole variable domain, remainder taken from reference TRBV9 and TRBJ1-2, is DSGVTQTPKHLITATGQRVTLRCSPRSGDLSVYWYQQSLDQGLQFLIQYYNGEERAKGNILERFSAQQFPDLHSELNLSSLELGDSALYFCASSPYRDGYTFGSGTRLTVV.

In DNA, the CDR3 is TGTGCCAGCAGTTTCCTGCCCCCGAGCACAGATACGCAGTATTTT. This sequence encodes CASSFLPPSTDTQYF. The genes are TRBV28 and TRBJ2-3; no firm D call. V shed 3 bases and J shed 0 bases, with 10 bases lying between them. Germline CDR1 MDHEN, CDR2 SYDVKM. The CDR3 totals 15 residues.

In this sample, this clone turned up once. V and J are TRBV19 and TRBJ1-3; 7 nucleotides line up with TRBD1. The V segment lost 6 bases and the J segment 0 bases; nucleotides outside the gene matches: 5. Germline CDR1 and CDR2: LNHDA and SQIVND (reference sequence). The CDR3 has 15 amino acids. The CDR3 protein is CASRRTGNSGNTIYF. CDR3 in DNA: TGTGCCAGTAGAAGGACAGGAAACTCTGGAAACACCATATATTTT.

The rearrangement links TRBV2 to TRBJ2-6; either TRBD1 or TRBD2 may fit D (5 bases each). V lost 9 bases and J lost 1, with 19 bases in between. CDR1 and CDR2 from the germline V gene are SNHLY and FYNNEI. This CDR3 contains 17 residues. CDR3 bases: TGTGCCAGGGGGACGGACGTACGATTTTCTGGGGCCAACGTCCTGACTTTC. Amino acid sequence: CARGTDVRFSGANVLTF.

This chain joins TRBV7-9 and TRBJ2-3, with 7 bases aligning to TRBD1. The CDR3 has 15 amino acids. CDR1 and CDR2 from the germline V gene are SEHNR and FQNEAQ (reference sequence). Unmatched junction bases numbered 9, after V lost 5 bases and J lost 4 bases. The CDR3 protein is CASSPTWQGADTQYF. CDR3 DNA: TGTGCCAGCAGCCCAACGTGGCAGGGGGCAGATACGCAGTATTTT.

The gene calls are TRBV27 and TRBJ1-5; 8 nucleotides align to TRBD1. V lost 7 bases and J lost 4; bases outside the gene matches: 6. Germline CDR1 MNHEY, CDR2 SMNVEV (reference sequence). The CDR3 extends over 14 amino acids. Here the CDR3 DNA reads TGTGCCAGCAAGAAAGGACAGGGAAATCAGCCCCAGCATTTT. Translated, it gives CASKKGQGNQPQHF.

Comment on this clone: Distinct nucleotide sequences in the sample also encode this CDR3. The chain employs TRBV15 and TRBJ1-1; a possible D gene is TRBD1 (6 bases). CDR1 LNHNV and CDR2 YYDKDF come from the germline V gene (reference sequence). The CDR3 loop spans 13 amino acids. V lost 3 bases and J lost 1, with 6 bases in between. The CDR3 bases are TGTGCCACCAGCAGGACAGGGAACACTGAAGCTTTCTTT. It yields the protein CATSRTGNTEAFF.

The CDR3 reads CASSLETGASGGYTF. The CDR3 DNA sequence: TGTGCCAGCAGCTTAGAGACAGGCGCCTCGGGGGGCTACACCTTC. The chain couples TRBV7-9 to TRBJ1-2; weak D call: TRBD1 (6 bases). The CDR3 length is 15 residues. The V and J ends lost 1 base and 8 bases respectively, with 17 bases between them. Germline CDR1 reads SEHNR; CDR2 reads FQNEAQ (reference sequence).

The genes are TRBV18 and TRBJ2-5, with D possibly being TRBD2 (6 bases). Germline-derived CDR1 and CDR2 are KGHSH and LQKENI. Trimming removed 5 bases from V and 1 base from J, with 8 bases in between. The CDR3 has 13 residues. As DNA, the CDR3 is TGTGCCAGCTCAATACTAGCCCAAGAGACCCAGTACTTC. As protein: CASSILAQETQYF.